Presented here are 21 T cell receptor beta chains from one specimen sequenced in a study of shared clonotypes between healthy human individuals. Profiled with immunoSEQ multiplex PCR; TCRdb holds only in-frame clones, not every one. Here the sample spans 1,100,000 or so clones, more than 75% being singletons. The sample consisted of memory CD4+ T cells from PBMCs. Specified subset: CD45RA-negative fraction. The receptors here all came from a man aged 18 to 29 in good health. Some clones in this sample may be carry-over from other donors' samples.

The chain couples TRBV7-8 to TRBJ2-3, with 9 bases matching TRBD2. Germline V CDR1 and CDR2: SGHVS, FQNEAQ. The CDR3 length is 17 residues. The trim removed 0 bases at V and 9 bases at J, leaving 13 bases unmatched. CDR3 sequence reads: CASSLALGGRAGRTQYF. CDR3 nucleotides: TGTGCCAGCAGCTTAGCGCTGGGCGGGAGGGCCGGCAGAACGCAGTATTTT. Full variable domain (rest looked up from reference TRBV7-8 and TRBJ2-3): GAGVSQSPRYKVAKRGQDVALRCDPISGHVSLFWYQQALGQGPEFLTYFQNEAQLDKSGLPSDRFFAERPEGSVSTLKIQRTQQEDSAVYLCASSLALGGRAGRTQYFGPGTRLTVL.

The V gene is TRBV28, the J gene TRBJ1-6; D may be TRBD1 (6 bases). This CDR3 comprises 15 residues. Trimming took 6 bases from V and 14 from J, leaving 23 bases between them. In germline, CDR1 is MDHEN, CDR2 SYDVKM. The CDR3 nucleotides read TGTGCCAGCAGGGCTTCGACAGGTGTATACGGAACCCTCCACTTT. It encodes CASRASTGVYGTLHF.

V gene TRBV11-2 combines with J gene TRBJ1-4; TRBD1 is a possible D gene (5 bases). Trimming removed 3 bases at V and 4 bases at J, with 15 bases between. Germline V gene sequence: CDR1 SGHAT, CDR2 FQNNGV. CDR3 size: 16 residues. Here the CDR3 reads CASSFIGGAINEKLFF. The CDR3 DNA reads as TGTGCCAGCAGCTTTATCGGAGGGGCGATTAATGAAAAACTGTTTTTT.

J is TRBJ1-2 and V is TRBV30; no definite D call. Germline lookup yields CDR1 GTSNPN and CDR2 SVGIG (reference sequence). Trimming took off 2 bases at V and 0 bases at J, with 7 bases between the two ends. The length of the CDR3 is 13 residues. The CDR3 spells CAWSSGANYGYTF. The CDR3, as DNA: TGTGCCTGGAGTTCTGGAGCTAACTATGGCTACACCTTC.

The chain carries TRBV5-1 and TRBJ2-1; D perhaps matches TRBD2 (6 bases). V was clipped by 4 bases and J by 4 bases, with 15 bases between them. The CDR3 spans 15 residues. CDR1 is SGHRS, CDR2 YFSETQ, per germline. In DNA, the CDR3 is TGCGCCAGCAGCACCGTGGCGGGATCGTACAATGAGCAGTTCTTC. Residues: CASSTVAGSYNEQFF.

The chain carries TRBV11-2 and TRBJ2-7; a weak D match, TRBD2 (6 bases). CDR3 length equals 14 residues. With 5 bases removed from V and 5 bases from J, the gap between germline ends came to 16 bases. The germline gives CDR1 SGHAT, CDR2 FQNNGV. The CDR3 reads CASSLDGSKDEQYF. CDR3 sequence (DNA): TGTGCCAGCAGCCTCGACGGGAGTAAGGACGAGCAGTACTTC.

CDR3 nucleotide sequence: TGTGCCAGGACGAAATCCAGGGTCGAGCAGTACTTC. Its protein is CARTKSRVEQYF. The V and J genes are TRBV27 and TRBJ2-7; possibly TRBD1 for D (5 bases). This CDR3 contains 12 residues. Germline-derived CDR1 and CDR2 are MNHEY and SMNVEV (reference sequence). The ends were cut back, 9 bases at V and 6 bases at J, with 15 bases in the middle.

V gene TRBV7-9 combines with J gene TRBJ1-1, with 10 positions matching TRBD1. The CDR3 extends over 14 amino acids. Trimming cost V 5 bases and J 1 base; bases outside gene matches: 1. Germline V gene data show CDR1 as SEHNR and CDR2 as FQNEAQ (reference sequence). The CDR3 sequence: CASSRTGGNTEAFF. In nucleotides, the CDR3 is TGTGCCAGCAGCCGGACAGGGGGGAACACTGAAGCTTTCTTT.

CDR3 in amino acids: CASSSLRDEGNTIYF. CDR3 coding DNA: TGTGCCAGCAGCTCCCTCAGGGACGAGGGAAACACCATATATTTT. V is TRBV11-2 and J is TRBJ1-3; TRBD1 might be the D (5 bases). The V and J ends lost 4 bases and 4 bases respectively, with 14 bases between them. The CDR3 covers 15 residues. The V gene's germline CDR1 is SGHAT and CDR2 FQNNGV. Supplemented by reference TRBV11-2 and TRBJ1-3, the full variable domain reads EAGVAQSPRYKIIEKRQSVAFWCNPISGHATLYWYQQILGQGPKLLIQFQNNGVVDDSQLPKDRFSAERLKGVDSTLKIQPAKLEDSAVYLCASSSLRDEGNTIYFGEGSWLTVV.

The CDR3 nucleotides read TGTGCCAGCAGCCCATCTTGGGCTAGCGGGAGTTCAGATACGCAGTATTTT. It encodes CASSPSWASGSSDTQYF. The chain couples TRBV5-4 to TRBJ2-3; TRBD2 agrees at 10 bases. V dropped 4 bases and J dropped 4; count of bases not matched to a gene: 12. The germline CDR1 and CDR2 sequences are SGHNT and YYREEE (reference sequence). The CDR3 has 17 residues.

This chain connects TRBV6-6 to TRBJ2-3, with 9 bases aligning to TRBD2. The CDR3 is 16 residues long. Germline trimming cut 2 bases from V and 0 bases from J; bases unmatched to any gene: 3. The V gene's germline CDR1 is MNHNY and CDR2 SVGAGI (reference sequence). The CDR3: CASSYGTSRSTDTQYF. CDR3 DNA sequence: TGTGCCAGCAGTTACGGGACTAGCCGGAGCACAGATACGCAGTATTTT.

The J gene is TRBJ2-2, the V gene TRBV7-3; D is perhaps TRBD1 (5 bases). Between the trimmed V and J ends, which lost 4 bases and 0 bases, there was a span of 15 bases. CDR1 and CDR2 (germline): SGHTA, FQGTGA. This CDR3 is 17 amino acids long. CDR3 in amino acids: CASSYQSTGPNTGELFF. CDR3 sequence (DNA): TGTGCCAGCAGCTACCAGTCTACAGGCCCGAACACCGGGGAGCTGTTTTTT.

This clone has just a few counts. The CDR3, as DNA: TGTGCCAGCAGCCTGACAGGGATCCGAGCGGGCACTGAAGCTTTCTTT. It encodes CASSLTGIRAGTEAFF. V and J are TRBV7-2 and TRBJ1-1; 7 positions agree with TRBD1. The V gene's germline CDR1 is SGHTA and CDR2 FQGNSA. V trimming: 5 bases; J trimming: 4 bases; junction bases outside the gene matches: 13. The CDR3 extends over 16 amino acids. The complete variable domain, with remaining parts taken from reference TRBV7-2 and TRBJ1-1, reads GAGVSQSPSNKVTEKGKDVELRCDPISGHTALYWYRQSLGQGLEFLIYFQGNSAPDKSGLPSDRFSAERTGGSVSTLTIQRTQQEDSAVYLCASSLTGIRAGTEAFFGQGTRLTVV.

This chain links TRBV18 with TRBJ2-5; 10 bases map to TRBD2. Trimming at V came to 0 bases and at J to 7 bases, leaving 8 bases not matched to a gene. The germline gives CDR1 KGHSH, CDR2 LQKENI. The CDR3 has 16 residues. The CDR3 reads CASSPPELAGVGTQYF. CDR3 nucleotides: TGTGCCAGCTCACCACCGGAGCTAGCGGGAGTAGGGACCCAGTACTTC.

CDR3 coding DNA: TGCAGTGCCCATGACAACAATGAGCAGTTCTTC. It encodes CSAHDNNEQFF. The rearrangement links TRBV20-1 to TRBJ2-1, with D unclear. Per germline, CDR1 DFQATT and CDR2 SNEGSKA (reference sequence). The V and J ends lost 6 bases and 5 bases respectively, with 8 bases between them. This CDR3 is 11 amino acids long.

This clone has only a few counts. The rearrangement joins TRBV4-1 to TRBJ1-3; no clear D. The CDR3 has 17 amino acids. Trimming removed 1 base from V and 0 bases from J, with 13 bases in between. In germline, CDR1 is MGHRA, CDR2 YSYEKL. The CDR3 DNA is TGCGCCAGCAGCCAAGGTTTTGGAGGGCTCTCTGGAAACACCATATATTTT. Protein sequence: CASSQGFGGLSGNTIYF.

The chain employs TRBV6-4 and TRBJ2-7; D is ambiguous. CDR3 size: 16 residues. Trimming stripped 5 bases from V and 5 bases from J, with 22 bases between. Per germline, CDR1 MRHNA and CDR2 SNTAGT. The CDR3 reads CASSLPSRFWFHEQYF. CDR3 bases: TGTGCCAGCAGTCTCCCATCAAGGTTTTGGTTCCACGAGCAGTACTTC.

In this sample, this clone turned up once. The chain uses TRBV14 and TRBJ2-2; 8 positions match TRBD1. Looked up from germline, CDR1 is SGHDN and CDR2 is FVKESK. CDR3 size: 14 residues. The ends lost 4 bases at V and 7 bases at J; junction bases unmatched: 5. The CDR3 region is CASSRTGRVGELFF. CDR3 nucleotides: TGTGCCAGCAGCCGGACAGGGCGGGTCGGGGAGCTGTTTTTT.

As to this clone: Other DNA sequences from this sample encode an identical CDR3 as well. The chain couples TRBV6-1 to TRBJ1-5; D unresolved. Germline V gene lookup returns CDR1 MNHNS and CDR2 SASEGT. Trimming cost V 3 bases and J 6 bases, with 9 bases left between them. The CDR3 is made up of 13 amino acids. The CDR3 DNA sequence: TGTGCCAGCAGTGAGGCTCGAAGTCAGCCCCAGCATTTT. Amino acids: CASSEARSQPQHF.

V is TRBV30 and J is TRBJ2-2; weak D call: TRBD1 (5 bases). Per the germline V gene, CDR1 is GTSNPN and CDR2 is SVGIG (reference sequence). The ends were cut back, 2 bases at V and 4 bases at J, with 8 bases in the middle. The CDR3 extends over 13 amino acids. The DNA for the CDR3 is TGTGCCTGGAGTAGCAGGGTCACCGGGGAGCTGTTTTTT. Translating it yields CAWSSRVTGELFF.

V and J are TRBV28 and TRBJ2-3; 9 bases agree with TRBD1. V shed 6 bases and J 1 base; nucleotides not matched to a gene: 2. CDR3 length: 14 amino acids. Germline values: CDR1 MDHEN, CDR2 SYDVKM. This CDR3 reads CASSRDRGTDTQYF. CDR3 DNA: TGTGCCAGCAGCAGGGACAGGGGCACAGATACGCAGTATTTT.